This record concerns one T cell receptor (beta chain) sequence. This sample was taken from a study of CD8 T cells in Susac syndrome. Germline V lookup: CDR1 MDHEN, CDR2 SYDVKM. The CDR3 has 14 amino acids. V lost 6 bases and J lost 2; bases outside the gene matches: 3. An input of about 0.5 to 1 ug of RNA was subjected to reverse transcription using random hexamers. TCRdb redid the calling of the immunoSEQ multiplex PCR reads with MiXCR, one entry per CDR3 protein. The sample includes around 71,000 distinct CDR3 sequences, roughly 95% of them seen just once. Sequenced material: CD4+ T cells from PBMCs. The sequence was obtained from a human donor with multiple sclerosis. The chain uses TRBV28 and TRBJ2-5, with 10 bases lining up with TRBD2. The CDR3: CASRLAGGQETQYF. The CDR3 DNA sequence: TGTGCCAGCAGGTTAGCGGGGGGACAAGAGACCCAGTACTTC.